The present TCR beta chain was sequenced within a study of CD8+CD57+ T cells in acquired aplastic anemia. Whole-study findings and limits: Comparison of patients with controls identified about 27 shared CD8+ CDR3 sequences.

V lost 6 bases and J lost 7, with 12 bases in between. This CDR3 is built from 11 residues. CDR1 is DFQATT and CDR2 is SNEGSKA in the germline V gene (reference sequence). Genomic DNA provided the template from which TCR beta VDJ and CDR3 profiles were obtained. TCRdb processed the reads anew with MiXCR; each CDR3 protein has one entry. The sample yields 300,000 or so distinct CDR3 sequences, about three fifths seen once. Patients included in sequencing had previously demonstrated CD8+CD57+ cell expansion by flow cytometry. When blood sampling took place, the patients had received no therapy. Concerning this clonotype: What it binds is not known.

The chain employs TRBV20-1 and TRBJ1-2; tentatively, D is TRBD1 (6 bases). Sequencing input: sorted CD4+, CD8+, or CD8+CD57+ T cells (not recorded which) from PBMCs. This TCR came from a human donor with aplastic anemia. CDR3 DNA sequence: TGCAGTGCCCGACAGGCTTTTGGCTACACCTTC. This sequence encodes CSARQAFGYTF.